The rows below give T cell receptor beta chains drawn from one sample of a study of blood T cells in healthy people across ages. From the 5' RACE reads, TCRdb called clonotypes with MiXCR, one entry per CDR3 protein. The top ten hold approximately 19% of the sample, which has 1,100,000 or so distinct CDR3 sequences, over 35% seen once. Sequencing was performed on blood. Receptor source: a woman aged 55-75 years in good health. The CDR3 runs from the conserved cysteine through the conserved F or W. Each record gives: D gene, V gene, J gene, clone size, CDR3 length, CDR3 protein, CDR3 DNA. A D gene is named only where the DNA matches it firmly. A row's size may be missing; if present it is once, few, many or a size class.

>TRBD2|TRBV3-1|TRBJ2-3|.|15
CASSYLAGAIDTQYF
TGTGCCAGCAGCTACTTAGCGGGAGCCATAGATACGCAGTATTTT
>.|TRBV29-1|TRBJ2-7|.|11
CSGNLGGEQYF
TGCAGCGGAAATCTGGGGGGCGAGCAGTACTTC
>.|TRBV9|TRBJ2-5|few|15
CASSVGSGLGETQYF
TGTGCCAGCAGCGTAGGATCCGGGCTGGGAGAGACCCAGTACTTC
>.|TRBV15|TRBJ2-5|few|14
CATTGLRGKETQYF
TGTGCCACCACTGGTCTCCGAGGGAAAGAGACCCAGTACTTC
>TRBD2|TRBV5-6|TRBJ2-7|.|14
CASSLLLAAYEQYF
TGTGCCAGCAGCTTGCTCCTAGCGGCCTACGAGCAGTACTTC
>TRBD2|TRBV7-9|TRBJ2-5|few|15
CASSLGLAEHENQYF
TGTGCCAGCAGCTTAGGGCTAGCGGAGCACGAGAACCAGTACTTC
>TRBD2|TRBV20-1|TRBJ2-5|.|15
CSAIETSGRINEQYF
TGCAGTGCTATAGAGACTAGCGGGAGAATCAATGAGCAGTACTTC
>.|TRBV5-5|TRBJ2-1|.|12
CASSLVLRGAFF
TGTGCCAGCAGCTTGGTGCTTAGGGGGGCGTTCTTC
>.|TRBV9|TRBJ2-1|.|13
CARSPPDSYEQFF
TGTGCCCGCAGCCCCCCAGATTCCTACGAGCAGTTCTTC
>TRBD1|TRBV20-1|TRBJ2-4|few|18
CSARTGQGRSMAKNIQYF
TGCAGTGCTAGAACGGGACAGGGTCGCAGTATGGCCAAAAACATTCAGTACTTC
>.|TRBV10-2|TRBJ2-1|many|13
CASSESTADEQFF
TGCGCCAGCAGTGAGTCGACCGCGGATGAGCAGTTCTTC
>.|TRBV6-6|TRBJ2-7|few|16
CASSGLLGQSTIEQYF
TGTGCCAGCAGTGGACTTCTTGGACAAAGTACGATCGAGCAGTACTTC
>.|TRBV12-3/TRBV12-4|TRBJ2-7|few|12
CASRLGGREQYF
TGTGCCAGCAGGTTGGGGGGGCGAGAGCAGTACTTC
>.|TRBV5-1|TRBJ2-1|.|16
CASSNLPRSSYNEQFF
TGCGCCAGCAGCAATCTACCCCGGAGCTCCTACAATGAGCAGTTCTTC
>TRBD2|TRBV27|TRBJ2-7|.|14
CASKQRESIDEQYF
TGTGCCAGCAAGCAGCGGGAATCGATCGACGAGCAGTACTTC
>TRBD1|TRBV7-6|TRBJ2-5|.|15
CASSLPGQGVETQYF
TGTGCCAGCAGCTTACCGGGACAGGGGGTCGAGACCCAGTACTTC
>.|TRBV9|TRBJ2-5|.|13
CASSVARKETQYF
TGTGCCAGCAGCGTAGCACGGAAAGAGACCCAGTACTTC
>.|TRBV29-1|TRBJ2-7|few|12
CSVGNVHYEQYF
TGCAGCGTGGGCAACGTGCACTACGAGCAGTACTTC
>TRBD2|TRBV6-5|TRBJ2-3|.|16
CASSYADSGAPDTQYF
TGTGCCAGCAGTTACGCGGATAGCGGGGCTCCGGATACGCAGTATTTT
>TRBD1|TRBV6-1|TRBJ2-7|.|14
CASRDYRGTYEQYF
TGTGCCAGCAGAGACTACAGGGGAACCTACGAGCAGTACTTC
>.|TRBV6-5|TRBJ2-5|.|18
CASSYSKDPTRVGETQYF
TGTGCCAGCAGTTACTCGAAGGACCCGACTAGGGTGGGAGAGACCCAGTACTTC
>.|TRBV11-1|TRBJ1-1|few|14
CASSLWQENTEAFF
TGTGCCAGCAGCTTATGGCAGGAGAACACTGAAGCTTTCTTT
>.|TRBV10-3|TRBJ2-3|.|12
CAISVGADTQYF
TGTGCCATCAGTGTCGGGGCAGATACGCAGTATTTT
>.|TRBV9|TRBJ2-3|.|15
CASSKESRGTDTQYF
TGTGCCAGCAGCAAGGAATCCAGGGGCACAGATACGCAGTATTTT
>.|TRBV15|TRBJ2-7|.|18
CATSRDIAETSISYEQYF
TGTGCCACCAGCAGAGATATAGCGGAGACCTCAATTAGCTACGAGCAGTACTTC
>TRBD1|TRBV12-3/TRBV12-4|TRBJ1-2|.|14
CASTKGQGAVGYTF
TGTGCCAGCACCAAGGGACAGGGGGCGGTTGGCTACACCTTC
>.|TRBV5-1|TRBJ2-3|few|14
CASSFGHLTDTQYF
TGCGCCAGCAGCTTTGGACACCTTACAGATACGCAGTATTTT